Listed below are T cell receptor beta chains from one sample, sequenced in a study of naive and memory T cell subsets. TCRdb fed the UMI-ligation and nested PCR reads into MiXCR, producing one record per CDR3 protein. The repertoire holds more than 30,000 distinct CDR3 sequences, with 11% as singletons. Here the sequenced sample was skin, taken from a tuberculin skin test site. The receptors here all came from an adult in good health. The CDR3 runs from the conserved cysteine through the conserved F or W. The D gene is left open where the match is weak. Size tells how often a clone was seen (once, few, many) or the class of an expanded clone, and some rows leave it out.

clone_size	d_call	v_call	j_call	cdr3_nt	cdr3_aa
-	-	TRBV6-1	TRBJ1-5	TGTGCCAGCAGTCCAGAGTACAATCAGCCCCAGCATTTT	CASSPEYNQPQHF
few	TRBD2	TRBV7-9	TRBJ2-4	TGTGCCAGCAGCTCTGTAGCGGGGGGGTTAAACATTCAGTACTTC	CASSSVAGGLNIQYF
many	-	TRBV7-9	TRBJ2-7	TGTGCCAGCAGCCGAGACGCCATGGGGGAGCAGTACTTC	CASSRDAMGEQYF
-	-	TRBV12-3/TRBV12-4	TRBJ1-4	TGTGCCAGCAGCCTACGGCCCGCAACTAATGAAAAACTGTTTTTT	CASSLRPATNEKLFF
few	-	TRBV29-1	TRBJ2-7	TGCAGCGTTAGAATTAAGGTCTACGAGCAGTACTTC	CSVRIKVYEQYF
-	TRBD1	TRBV5-1	TRBJ2-6	TGCGCCAGCAGCTCAGAAGCCACAGGGGCCTCGTTCTCTGGGGCCAACGTCCTGACTTTC	CASSSEATGASFSGANVLTF
many	-	TRBV9	TRBJ2-3	TGTGCCAGCAGCGTAGGGGTTGCGGATACGCAGTATTTT	CASSVGVADTQYF
-	-	TRBV30	TRBJ2-7	TGTGCCTGGAGTGAGCAGAACTACGAGCAGTACTTC	CAWSEQNYEQYF
-	-	TRBV12-3/TRBV12-4	TRBJ2-3	TGTGCCAGCACAAACCGGGACACTCGCACAGATACGCAGTATTTT	CASTNRDTRTDTQYF
-	TRBD2	TRBV20-1	TRBJ2-3	TGCAGTGCTACCCTGACTAGCGGGAGGTCAGATACGCAGTATTTT	CSATLTSGRSDTQYF
-	TRBD1	TRBV7-9	TRBJ1-2	TGTGCCAGCAGCTTAGCGCGGACAGGGGGATATGGCTACACCTTC	CASSLARTGGYGYTF
few	-	TRBV29-1	TRBJ2-1	TGCAGCGTTGTTCCCGGTGGTAGCGGCTACAATGAGCAGTTCTTC	CSVVPGGSGYNEQFF
-	-	TRBV12-3/TRBV12-4	TRBJ1-1	TGTGCCAGCAGTGACACCGGGACTGAAGCTTTCTTT	CASSDTGTEAFF